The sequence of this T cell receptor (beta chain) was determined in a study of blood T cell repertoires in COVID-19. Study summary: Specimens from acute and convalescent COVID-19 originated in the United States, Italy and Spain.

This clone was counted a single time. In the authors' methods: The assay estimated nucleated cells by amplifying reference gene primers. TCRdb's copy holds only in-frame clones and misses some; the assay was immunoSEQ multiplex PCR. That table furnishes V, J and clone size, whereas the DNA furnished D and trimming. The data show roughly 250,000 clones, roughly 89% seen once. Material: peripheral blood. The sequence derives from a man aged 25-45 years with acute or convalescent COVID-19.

The CDR3 DNA reads TGTGCCAGCAGCGTATTCCCAGGGGGCGTGGATGGCTACACCTTC. Translated, it gives CASSVFPGGVDGYTF. The chain combines TRBV9 with TRBJ1-2, with 8 bases aligning to TRBD1. After removal of 1 base from V and 6 bases from J, the junction contained 8 bases not matched to a gene. The germline CDR1 and CDR2 sequences are SGDLS and YYNGEE. The CDR3 spans 15 residues.